This entry features one T cell receptor beta chain sequence. V shed 5 bases and J 0 bases; nucleotides not matched to a gene: 17. Germline values: CDR1 SGHAT, CDR2 FQNNGV. CDR3 length: 20 amino acids. The data are from a study of identical twins. Template switching added a universal primer site, and cDNA bore unique molecular identifiers. One entry per CDR3 protein results from TCRdb running MiXCR on the 5' RACE reads. The sample yields 400,000 to 550,000 distinct CDR3 sequences, roughly a quarter seen once. The same specimen was also included in a second study, on T cells expressing NK-cell markers.

The receptor was derived from a woman younger than 30 in good health. The sample consisted of CD4+ T cells sorted from blood. V gene TRBV11-2 combines with J gene TRBJ2-1, with 9 bases identical to TRBD2. This CDR3 reads CASSPSRGWREGSSYNEQFF. The CDR3 bases are TGTGCCAGCAGCCCATCCCGGGGGTGGCGGGAGGGAAGCTCCTACAATGAGCAGTTCTTC.